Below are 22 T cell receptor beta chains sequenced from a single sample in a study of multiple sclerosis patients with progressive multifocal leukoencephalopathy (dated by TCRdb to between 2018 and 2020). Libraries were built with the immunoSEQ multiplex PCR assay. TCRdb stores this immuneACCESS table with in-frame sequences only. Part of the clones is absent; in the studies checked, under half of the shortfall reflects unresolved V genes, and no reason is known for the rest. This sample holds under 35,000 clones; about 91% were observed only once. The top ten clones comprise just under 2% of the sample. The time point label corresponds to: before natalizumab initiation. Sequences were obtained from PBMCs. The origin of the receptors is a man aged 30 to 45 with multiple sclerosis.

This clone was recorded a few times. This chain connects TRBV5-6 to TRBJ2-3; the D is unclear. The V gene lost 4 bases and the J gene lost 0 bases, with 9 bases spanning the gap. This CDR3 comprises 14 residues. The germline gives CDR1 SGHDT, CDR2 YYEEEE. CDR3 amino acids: CASSLSSSTDTQYF. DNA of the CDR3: TGTGCCAGCAGCCTCAGCTCTAGCACAGATACGCAGTATTTT.

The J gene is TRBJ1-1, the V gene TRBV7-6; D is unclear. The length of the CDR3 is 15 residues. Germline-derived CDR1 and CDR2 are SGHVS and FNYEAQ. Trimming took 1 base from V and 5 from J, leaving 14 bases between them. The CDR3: CASSLEADPGTEAFF. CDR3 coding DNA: TGTGCCAGCAGCTTAGAAGCGGACCCGGGTACTGAAGCTTTCTTT.

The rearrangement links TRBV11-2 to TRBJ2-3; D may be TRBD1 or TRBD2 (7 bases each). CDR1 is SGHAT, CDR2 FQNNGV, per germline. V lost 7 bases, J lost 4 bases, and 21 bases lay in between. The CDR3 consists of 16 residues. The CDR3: CASNTGGRGGPDTQYF. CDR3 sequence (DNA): TGTGCCAGCAACACCGGGGGCAGGGGGGGACCAGATACGCAGTATTTT.

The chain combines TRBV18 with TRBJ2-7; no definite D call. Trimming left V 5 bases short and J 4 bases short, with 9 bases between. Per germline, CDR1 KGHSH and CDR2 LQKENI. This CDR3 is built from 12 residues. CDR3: CASSTDGYEQYV. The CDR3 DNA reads TGTGCCAGCTCAACCGACGGTTACGAGCAGTACGTC.

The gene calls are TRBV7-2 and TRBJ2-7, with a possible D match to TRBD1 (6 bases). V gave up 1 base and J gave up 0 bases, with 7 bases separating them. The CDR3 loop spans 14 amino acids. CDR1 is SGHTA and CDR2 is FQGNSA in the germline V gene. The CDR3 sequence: CASSLGGGSYEQYF. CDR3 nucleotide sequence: TGTGCCAGCAGCTTAGGAGGGGGCTCCTACGAGCAGTACTTC.

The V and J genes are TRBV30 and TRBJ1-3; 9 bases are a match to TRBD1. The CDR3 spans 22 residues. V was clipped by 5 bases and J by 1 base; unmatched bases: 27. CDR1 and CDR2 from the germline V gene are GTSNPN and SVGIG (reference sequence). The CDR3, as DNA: TGTGCCTGGGGACGCCGATTTCCCTTCCTTGTGGGGACAGGGACATCTGGAAACACCATATATTTT. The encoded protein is CAWGRRFPFLVGTGTSGNTIYF.

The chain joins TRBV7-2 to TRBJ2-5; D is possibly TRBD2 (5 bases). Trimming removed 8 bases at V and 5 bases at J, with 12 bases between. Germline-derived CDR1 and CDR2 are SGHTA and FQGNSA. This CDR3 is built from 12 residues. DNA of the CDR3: TGTGCCAGCGCAGTAGGGAGCGAGACCCAGTACTTC. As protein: CASAVGSETQYF.

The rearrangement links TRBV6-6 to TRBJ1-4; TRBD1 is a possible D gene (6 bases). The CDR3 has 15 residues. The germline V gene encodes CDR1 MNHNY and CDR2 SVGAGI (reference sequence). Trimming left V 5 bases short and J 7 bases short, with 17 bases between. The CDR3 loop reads CASSRGAGVGEKLFF. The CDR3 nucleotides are TGTGCCAGCAGTCGCGGGGCAGGGGTGGGTGAAAAACTGTTTTTT.

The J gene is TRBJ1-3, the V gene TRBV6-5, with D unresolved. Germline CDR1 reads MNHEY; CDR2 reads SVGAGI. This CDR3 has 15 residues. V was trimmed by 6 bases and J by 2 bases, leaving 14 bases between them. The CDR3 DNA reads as TGTGCCAGCAGCCCTGACCTCAGCCCTGGAAACACCATATATTTT. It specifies CASSPDLSPGNTIYF.

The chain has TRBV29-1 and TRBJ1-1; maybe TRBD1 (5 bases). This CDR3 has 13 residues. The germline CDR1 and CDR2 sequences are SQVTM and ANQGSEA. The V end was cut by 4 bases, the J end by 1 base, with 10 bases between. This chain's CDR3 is CSVVRGRNTEAFF. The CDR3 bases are TGCAGCGTTGTGAGGGGAAGGAACACTGAAGCTTTCTTT.

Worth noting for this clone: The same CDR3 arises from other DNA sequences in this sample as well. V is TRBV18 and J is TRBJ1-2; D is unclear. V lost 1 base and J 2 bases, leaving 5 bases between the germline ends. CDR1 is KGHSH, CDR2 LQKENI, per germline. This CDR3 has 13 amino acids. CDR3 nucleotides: TGTGCCAGCTCACCACAGGGCAACTATGGCTACACCTTC. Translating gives CASSPQGNYGYTF.

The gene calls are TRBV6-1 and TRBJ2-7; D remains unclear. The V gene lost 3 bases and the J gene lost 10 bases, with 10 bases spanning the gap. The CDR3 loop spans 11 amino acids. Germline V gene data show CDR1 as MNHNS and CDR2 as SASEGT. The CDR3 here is CASSDLDPQYV. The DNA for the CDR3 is TGTGCCAGCAGTGATTTAGACCCCCAGTACGTC.

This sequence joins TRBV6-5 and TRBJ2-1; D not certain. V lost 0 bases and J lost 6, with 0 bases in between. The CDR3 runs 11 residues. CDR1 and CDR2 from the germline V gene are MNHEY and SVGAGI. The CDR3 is CASSYSNEQFF. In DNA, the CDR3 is TGTGCCAGCAGTTACTCCAATGAGCAGTTCTTC.

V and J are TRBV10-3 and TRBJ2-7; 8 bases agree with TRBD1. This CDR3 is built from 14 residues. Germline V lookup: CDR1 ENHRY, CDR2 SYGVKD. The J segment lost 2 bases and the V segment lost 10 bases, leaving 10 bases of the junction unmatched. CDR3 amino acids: CASRGTGSAYEQYF. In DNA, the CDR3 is TGTGCCAGCCGCGGGACAGGCAGTGCCTACGAGCAGTACTTC.

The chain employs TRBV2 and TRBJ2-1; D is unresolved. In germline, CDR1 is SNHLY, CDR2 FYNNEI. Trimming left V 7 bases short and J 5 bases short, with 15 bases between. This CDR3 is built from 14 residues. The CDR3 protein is CASNVHQVHNEQFF. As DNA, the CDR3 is TGTGCCAGCAATGTCCATCAGGTTCACAATGAGCAGTTCTTC.

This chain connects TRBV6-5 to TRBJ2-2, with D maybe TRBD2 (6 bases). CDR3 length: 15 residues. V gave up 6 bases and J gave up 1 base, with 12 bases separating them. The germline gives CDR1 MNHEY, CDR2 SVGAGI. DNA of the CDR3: TGTGCCAGCAGACCCTTGCGGGAGAACACCGGGGAGCTGTTTTTT. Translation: CASRPLRENTGELFF.

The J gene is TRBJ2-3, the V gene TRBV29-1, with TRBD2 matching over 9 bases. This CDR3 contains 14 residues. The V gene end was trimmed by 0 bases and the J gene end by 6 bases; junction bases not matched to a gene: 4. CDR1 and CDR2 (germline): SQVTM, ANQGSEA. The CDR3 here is CSVEEREGYDTQYF. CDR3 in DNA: TGCAGCGTTGAAGAGCGGGAGGGCTACGATACGCAGTATTTT.

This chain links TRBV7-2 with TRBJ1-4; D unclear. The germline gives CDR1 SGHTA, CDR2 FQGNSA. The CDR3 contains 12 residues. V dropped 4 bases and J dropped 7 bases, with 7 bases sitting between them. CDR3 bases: TGTGCCAGCAGCTCCAAGGGTGAAAAACTGTTTTTT. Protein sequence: CASSSKGEKLFF.

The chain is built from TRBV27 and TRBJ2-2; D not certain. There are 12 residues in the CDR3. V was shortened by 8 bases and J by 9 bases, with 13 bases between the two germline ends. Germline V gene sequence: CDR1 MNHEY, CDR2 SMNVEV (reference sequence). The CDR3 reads CASGFPVRELFF. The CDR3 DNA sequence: TGTGCCAGCGGATTTCCAGTCCGGGAGCTGTTTTTT.

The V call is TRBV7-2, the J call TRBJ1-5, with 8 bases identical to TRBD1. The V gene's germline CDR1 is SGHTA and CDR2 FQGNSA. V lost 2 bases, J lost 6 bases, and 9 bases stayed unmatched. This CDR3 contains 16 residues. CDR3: CASSLIGAGGTQPQHF. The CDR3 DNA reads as TGTGCCAGCAGCTTAATAGGGGCAGGGGGCACTCAGCCCCAGCATTTT.

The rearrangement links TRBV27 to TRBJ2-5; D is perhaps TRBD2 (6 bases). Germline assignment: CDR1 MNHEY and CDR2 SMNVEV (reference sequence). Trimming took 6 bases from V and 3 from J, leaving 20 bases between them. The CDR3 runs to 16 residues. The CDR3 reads CASRNLWGDSEETQYF. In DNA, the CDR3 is TGTGCCAGCAGAAACCTTTGGGGGGACTCCGAAGAGACCCAGTACTTC.

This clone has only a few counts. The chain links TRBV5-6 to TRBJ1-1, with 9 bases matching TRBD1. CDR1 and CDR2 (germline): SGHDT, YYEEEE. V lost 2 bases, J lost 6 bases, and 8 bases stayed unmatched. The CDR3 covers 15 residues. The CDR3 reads CASSLPTGGEPEAFF. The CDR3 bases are TGTGCCAGCAGCTTACCGACAGGGGGAGAACCTGAAGCTTTCTTT.